Reported below is one T cell receptor beta chain. Its antigen is as yet unknown. This specimen belongs to a study of cytomegalovirus exposure and HLA in healthy donors. Study in general: The 90 to 150 validation repertoires used a platform that matched the one used for the 666 first-cohort repertoires, as a later analysis reported.

The method was immunoSEQ multiplex PCR; TCRdb's version includes in-frame clones alone and lacks a portion of them. In the table there are approximately 49,000 clones, roughly 92% of which are singletons. The donors were in the approximately 110-subject validation cohort; that cohort was separate from the roughly 660-subject first cohort. Study-level findings and limits: Most TCRs appeared rarely, but some public TCRs recurred in many donors.

The ends lost 5 bases at V and 4 bases at J; junction bases unmatched: 4. Per the germline V gene, CDR1 is MGHRA and CDR2 is YSYEKL. The CDR3 length is 14 residues. The receptor's source is a man younger than 30 in good health and CMV-seronegative. Material for sequencing was PBMCs. The chain links TRBV4-1 to TRBJ1-1, with 10 bases lining up with TRBD1. The chain's CDR3 is CASSIRDRGTEAFF. The CDR3 nucleotides read TGCGCCAGCAGCATCCGGGACAGGGGCACTGAAGCTTTCTTT.